This T cell receptor (beta chain) was retrieved from a study of T cell responses to AZD1222 COVID-19 vaccine. Study context: It was second doses at about 4 or about 12 weeks that were pooled. Study-level results: Two AZD1222 administrations were followed by greater Spike-specific TCR breadth and depth.

CDR1 and CDR2 from the germline V gene are SGHVS and FNYEAQ. The germline V and J ends were trimmed by 2 bases and 1 base, with 11 bases remaining between them. The CDR3 spans 15 residues. To note about this clone: Its target is not known.

Libraries were prepared by immunoSEQ multiplex PCR; TCRdb keeps only in-frame clonotypes and omits some of them. This sample carries 200,000 or so clones, around 93% of them seen once, and the ten largest clones take 7.5% to 10%. This TCR was recovered from an adult in good health. The J gene is TRBJ1-1, the V gene TRBV7-6, with D possibly TRBD1 on 5 matching bases. Sample: peripheral blood, taken on day 0 of AZD1222 vaccination. The CDR3 spells CASSLLGAENTEAFF. DNA for the CDR3: TGTGCCAGCAGCTTACTAGGGGCAGAGAACACTGAAGCTTTCTTT.